The 26 T cell receptor beta chains reported below all come from one sample, sequenced in a study of cytomegalovirus exposure and HLA in healthy donors (dated by TCRdb to about 2017). Receptors were amplified or captured by the immunoSEQ multiplex PCR assay. A mixture of 60 forward primers for TCR Vbeta segments and 13 reverse primers for TCR Jbeta segments was used in the multiplex PCR. The clones in this table, taken by TCRdb from immuneACCESS, are in-frame only. Not every clone is retained; where verified, under half of the shortfall comes from an unresolved V gene, and the cause of the rest is unknown. In all, the sample holds about 160,000 clones, and approximately 80% of those were seen once. Jointly, the top ten make up 6.3% of the sample. The sequenced sample was PBMCs. Receptors were obtained from a male donor in good health and CMV-seropositive.

The CDR3, as DNA: TGTGCCTGGGGACTAGCGGGAAACAACGAGCAGTACTTC. The encoded protein is CAWGLAGNNEQYF. V and J are TRBV30 and TRBJ2-7; 12 bases fit TRBD2. Germline V gene sequence: CDR1 GTSNPN, CDR2 SVGIG (reference sequence). CDR3 length: 13 amino acids. With V trimmed by 5 bases and J by 5 bases, 4 bases remained unmatched.

This clone was seen a few times. V gene TRBV19 combines with J gene TRBJ1-4, with TRBD1 matching over 7 bases. The CDR3 runs to 16 residues. Germline V gives CDR1 LNHDA, CDR2 SQIVND (reference sequence). V lost 3 bases to trimming and J lost 0 bases; unmatched junction nucleotides: 4. The CDR3 sequence: CASSMRQGATNEKLFF. The CDR3 nucleotides are TGTGCCAGTAGTATGAGACAGGGTGCAACTAATGAAAAACTGTTTTTT.

The chain has TRBV6-4 and TRBJ2-7, with TRBD1 as a possible D gene (6 bases). This CDR3 spans 15 amino acids. The germline gives CDR1 MRHNA, CDR2 SNTAGT. Trimming cost V 0 bases and J 3 bases, with 12 bases left between them. CDR3 bases: TGTGCCAGCAGTGACTCGATTGGGGGCGGCTACGAGCAGTACTTC. As protein: CASSDSIGGGYEQYF.

This chain joins TRBV7-9 and TRBJ1-5, with 8 bases aligning to TRBD1. J was trimmed by 0 bases and V by 5 bases; bases with no gene match: 12. The V gene's germline CDR1 is SEHNR and CDR2 FQNEAQ (reference sequence). The CDR3 is 18 amino acids. Here the CDR3 reads CASSHGATGGYSNQPQHF. CDR3 in DNA: TGTGCCAGCAGCCATGGAGCTACAGGGGGATATAGCAATCAGCCCCAGCATTTT.

This clone was found a few times. The chain is built from TRBV29-1 and TRBJ1-6; 8 bases line up with TRBD1. From germline, CDR1 is SQVTM and CDR2 ANQGSEA. V shed 4 bases, J shed 10 bases, and the junction held 6 bases outside the gene matches. CDR3 length equals 13 residues. The CDR3 nucleotides are TGCAGCGTTGCGGACAGGGTGGAGTCACCCCTCCACTTT. This encodes CSVADRVESPLHF.

This clone was counted between two and nine times. The chain combines TRBV28 with TRBJ1-1, with D possibly TRBD1 on 5 matching bases. Germline assignment: CDR1 MDHEN and CDR2 SYDVKM. V was clipped by 6 bases and J by 5 bases, with 10 bases between them. This CDR3 has 12 amino acids. Here the CDR3 reads CASRGGRTEAFF. The CDR3 DNA reads as TGTGCCAGCAGGGGGGGGAGAACTGAAGCTTTCTTT.

This sequence joins TRBV27 and TRBJ2-7, with no clear D. The germline V gene has CDR1 MNHEY and CDR2 SMNVEV (reference sequence). V was trimmed by 1 base and J by 7 bases, leaving 14 bases between them. CDR3 length: 14 amino acids. This chain's CDR3 is CASSLLFPSGEQYF. CDR3 nucleotide sequence: TGTGCCAGCAGTTTATTATTCCCCTCCGGTGAGCAGTACTTC.

The chain employs TRBV18 and TRBJ1-3, with D perhaps TRBD1 (6 bases). Between the trimmed V and J ends, which lost 3 bases and 0 bases, there was a span of 15 bases. This CDR3 comprises 17 residues. Germline V lookup: CDR1 KGHSH, CDR2 LQKENI. CDR3 sequence reads: CASSPLPGHSSGNTIYF. The DNA of the CDR3 is TGTGCCAGCTCACCCTTACCGGGACACAGCTCTGGAAACACCATATATTTT.

The J gene is TRBJ2-1, the V gene TRBV7-6, with 10 bases matching TRBD1. The germline CDR1 and CDR2 sequences are SGHVS and FNYEAQ. This CDR3 has 15 amino acids. The junction had 1 base not matched to a gene; V was cut back by 1 base and J by 4 bases. The CDR3 DNA sequence: TGTGCCAGCAGCTTAGGACAGGGGGCTTACAATGAGCAGTTCTTC. Protein: CASSLGQGAYNEQFF.

A note on this clone: At one end the junction does not follow the germline gene, possibly because of a read error. The CDR3 protein is CSSSGGSGTIYF. The CDR3 DNA follows: TGTTCCAGCAGCGGGGGGTCGGGCACCATATATTTT. This rearrangement joins TRBV7-9 to TRBJ1-3; a weak D match, TRBD1 (5 bases). The CDR3 loop spans 12 amino acids. Germline CDR1 reads SEHNR; CDR2 reads FQNEAQ (reference sequence). The full variable domain, completed using reference TRBV7-9 and TRBJ1-3, is DTGVSQNPRHKITKRGQNVTFRCDPISEHNRLYWYRQTLGQGPEFLTYFQNEAQLEKSRLLSDRFSAERPKGSFSTLEIQRTEQGDSAMYLCSSSGGSGTIYFGEGSWLTVV.

This chain links TRBV19 with TRBJ1-1; 7 nucleotides match TRBD1. The CDR3 is 17 amino acids. CDR1 LNHDA and CDR2 SQIVND come from the germline V gene (reference sequence). Trimming at V came to 6 bases and at J to 0 bases, leaving 13 bases not matched to a gene. The CDR3 region has the DNA TGTGCCAGTAGGCCCTGGGGACAGTCGTCTATGAACACTGAAGCTTTCTTT. Its translation: CASRPWGQSSMNTEAFF.

The CDR3 region is CSVEAGGIYNEQFF. In DNA, the CDR3 is TGCAGCGTTGAAGCAGGCGGGATATACAATGAGCAGTTCTTC. The chain carries TRBV29-1 and TRBJ2-1, with TRBD2 as a possible D gene (6 bases). CDR1 and CDR2 (germline): SQVTM, ANQGSEA. This CDR3 is built from 14 residues. V was trimmed by 1 base and J by 4 bases, leaving 11 bases between them.

The chain is built from TRBV6-5 and TRBJ1-5, with D maybe TRBD1 (5 bases). V was shortened by 5 bases and J by 4 bases, with 15 bases between the two germline ends. CDR3 length: 15 amino acids. Germline V CDR1 and CDR2: MNHEY, SVGAGI. The CDR3 sequence is CASSPAGRRNQPQHF. CDR3 coding DNA: TGTGCCAGCAGTCCGGCGGGGCGGAGGAATCAGCCCCAGCATTTT.

The chain employs TRBV5-6 and TRBJ1-5, with TRBD1 matching 7 bases. From germline, CDR1 is SGHDT and CDR2 YYEEEE. V was clipped by 2 bases and J by 6 bases; unmatched bases: 5. The CDR3 sequence is 14 residues long. The CDR3 DNA reads TGTGCCAGCAGCTTCGGGCAGGGGGGTCAGCCCCAGCATTTT. Amino acid sequence: CASSFGQGGQPQHF. The whole variable domain, remainder taken from reference TRBV5-6 and TRBJ1-5, is DAGVTQSPTHLIKTRGQQVTLRCSPKSGHDTVSWYQQALGQGPQFIFQYYEEEERQRGNFPDRFSGHQFPNYSSELNVNALLLGDSALYLCASSFGQGGQPQHFGDGTRLSIL.

V is TRBV9 and J is TRBJ2-1; 7 bases agree with TRBD2. The CDR3 runs 14 residues. The V gene's germline CDR1 is SGDLS and CDR2 YYNGEE. V dropped 0 bases and J dropped 8; count of bases not matched to a gene: 5. The DNA of the CDR3 is TGTGCCAGCAGCGTAGAAGTGGGAGGGTATGAGCAGTTCTTC. As protein: CASSVEVGGYEQFF.

This chain joins TRBV5-6 and TRBJ1-5, with D tentatively TRBD1 (5 bases). V lost 4 bases and J 8 bases, leaving 19 bases between the germline ends. Germline CDR1 reads SGHDT; CDR2 reads YYEEEE. The CDR3 covers 15 residues. CDR3 region: CASSPDGGSVEPQHF. The CDR3 bases are TGTGCCAGCAGCCCCGACGGGGGAAGCGTCGAGCCCCAGCATTTT.

The genes are TRBV27 and TRBJ2-1, with 9 bases fitting TRBD2. This CDR3 region has 14 residues. Germline loops: CDR1 MNHEY, CDR2 SMNVEV (reference sequence). V lost 6 bases and J lost 4; bases outside the gene matches: 4. Here the CDR3 reads CASRPSGAYNEQFF. The CDR3 region has the DNA TGTGCCAGCAGACCTAGCGGGGCTTACAATGAGCAGTTCTTC.

The chain joins TRBV21-1 to TRBJ2-2; the D call of TRBD1 is as the table states it, not checked on the DNA. TRBV21-1 is a known pseudogene. This CDR3 has 17 amino acids. In DNA form, the CDR3 reads TGTGCCAGCAGCGAACAGCCAGGGGGCGCCTCCACCGGGGAGCTGTTTTTT. Translated, it gives CASSEQPGGASTGELFF.

The V call is TRBV4-1, the J call TRBJ2-1, with 10 positions matching TRBD2. V trimming: 0 bases; J trimming: 7 bases; junction bases outside the gene matches: 12. The CDR3 spans 18 residues. CDR1 is MGHRA and CDR2 is YSYEKL in the germline V gene. The CDR3 region is CASSQDMVAGGRLNEQFF. The CDR3 coding sequence is TGCGCCAGCAGCCAAGATATGGTAGCGGGAGGTCGATTGAATGAGCAGTTCTTC.

The chain couples TRBV19 to TRBJ2-3, with 13 bases lining up with TRBD2. Per germline, CDR1 LNHDA and CDR2 SQIVND (reference sequence). The CDR3 is made up of 16 amino acids. The V segment lost 4 bases and the J segment 4 bases; nucleotides outside the gene matches: 5. CDR3 sequence (DNA): TGTGCCAGTAGTAGACTAGCGGGAGGCCTCGCAGATACGCAGTATTTT. Protein product: CASSRLAGGLADTQYF.

V and J are TRBV10-2 and TRBJ1-1, with 7 bases aligning to TRBD1. With 11 bases clipped from V and 1 base from J, the junction kept 16 bases outside the gene matches. The CDR3 spans 16 residues. CDR1 and CDR2 (germline): WSHSY, SAAADI. Here the CDR3 reads CAVSQGGPRTNTEAFF. In DNA, the CDR3 is TGCGCCGTATCCCAGGGGGGCCCGAGGACGAACACTGAAGCTTTCTTT.

This chain joins TRBV4-1 and TRBJ1-1; 8 bases map to TRBD1. Trimming took 5 bases from V and 4 from J; bases not matched to a gene: 9. CDR3 size: 15 residues. In germline, CDR1 is MGHRA, CDR2 YSYEKL. The CDR3 DNA reads TGCGCCAGCAGCACCCGACAGGGGAAAGGCACTGAAGCTTTCTTT. Translation: CASSTRQGKGTEAFF.

The rearrangement uses TRBV4-2 and TRBJ1-4, with no clear D. The CDR3 extends over 15 amino acids. V lost 5 bases to trimming and J lost 4 bases, with 14 bases between them. Germline lookup yields CDR1 LGHNA and CDR2 YNFKEQ. The CDR3 loop is CASSVGHEVNEKLFF. In nucleotides, the CDR3 is TGTGCCAGCAGCGTCGGTCATGAGGTTAATGAAAAACTGTTTTTT.

The CDR3 DNA reads as TGTGCCAGCAGCTTAGGCGGGGTAGGGTACGAGCAGTACTTC. Protein product: CASSLGGVGYEQYF. The chain uses TRBV5-4 and TRBJ2-7, with D possibly TRBD2 on 6 matching bases. The CDR3 is 14 residues long. V gave up 2 bases and J gave up 4 bases, with 13 bases separating them. Germline lookup yields CDR1 SGHNT and CDR2 YYREEE (reference sequence).

The chain couples TRBV19 to TRBJ1-1; TRBD1 aligns across 10 bases. CDR3 size: 16 residues. CDR1 is LNHDA and CDR2 is SQIVND in the germline V gene (reference sequence). V dropped 3 bases and J dropped 4; count of bases not matched to a gene: 8. This chain's CDR3 is CASSMPRQGAFTEAFF. The CDR3 coding sequence is TGTGCCAGTAGTATGCCTCGACAGGGGGCATTCACTGAAGCTTTCTTT.

This clone was counted a few times. The gene calls are TRBV18 and TRBJ1-4, with 7 bases aligning to TRBD1. This CDR3 has 14 amino acids. Per germline, CDR1 KGHSH and CDR2 LQKENI. With 1 base clipped from V and 5 bases from J, the junction kept 1 base outside the gene matches. CDR3: CASSPQGANEKLFF. In DNA, the CDR3 is TGTGCCAGCTCACCACAGGGGGCCAATGAAAAACTGTTTTTT.